This entry lists 30 T cell receptor beta chains sequenced from one sample in a study of regulatory T cells in long-lasting Graves disease. The time point here: persistent/refractory GD, antithyroid drugs over 5 years with positive TRAb. Isolated PBMC RNA provided the starting material for the TCR library. To make TCR beta libraries, researchers used iRepertoire HTBI primers and Arm-PCR of CDR3 regions. A single record per CDR3 protein comes from TCRdb applying MiXCR to the multiplex PCR reads. In the table there are fewer than 600,000 distinct CDR3 sequences, around a fifth of which are singletons. The material sequenced was peripheral blood mononuclear cells (PBMCs), taken when the disease was refractory, from a patient treated with antithyroid drugs. The source of these receptors is a female donor with Graves disease.

This clonotype was counted ten times or more. The V call is TRBV2, the J call TRBJ1-5; D remains ambiguous. CDR1 is SNHLY, CDR2 FYNNEI, per germline. Trimming stripped 5 bases from V and 0 bases from J, with 11 bases between. The CDR3 totals 15 residues. In nucleotides, the CDR3 is TGTGCCAGCAGTATCGGACGCAATAGCAATCAGCCCCAGCATTTT. Translating gives CASSIGRNSNQPQHF.

This clonotype turned up a few times. V and J are TRBV6-1 and TRBJ1-1, with D possibly being TRBD1 (5 bases). Germline CDR1 MNHNS, CDR2 SASEGT. This CDR3 contains 14 residues. V was shortened by 6 bases and J by 2 bases, with 13 bases between the two germline ends. CDR3 sequence: CASSWDGINTEAFF. In nucleotides, the CDR3 is TGTGCCAGCAGCTGGGACGGAATAAACACTGAAGCTTTCTTT.

The chain joins TRBV5-1 to TRBJ1-1; the D gene is possibly TRBD1 (6 bases). Germline CDR1 reads SGHRS; CDR2 reads YFSETQ. CDR3 size: 14 residues. V gave up 0 bases and J gave up 3 bases, with 9 bases separating them. Written as DNA, the CDR3 is TGCGCCAGCAGCTTGGCCTCAGGGGACACTGAAGCTTTCTTT. Its translation: CASSLASGDTEAFF.

This clonotype was counted at least ten times. The chain links TRBV28 to TRBJ2-1, with unresolved D. Germline loops: CDR1 MDHEN, CDR2 SYDVKM. The CDR3 is made up of 14 amino acids. The V and J ends lost 5 bases and 8 bases respectively, with 16 bases between them. The CDR3 region is CASSPGRAVDEQFF. The CDR3, as DNA: TGTGCCAGCAGTCCAGGACGGGCTGTCGATGAGCAGTTCTTC. Supplemented by reference TRBV28 and TRBJ2-1, the full variable domain reads DVKVTQSSRYLVKRTGEKVFLECVQDMDHENMFWYRQDPGLGLRLIYFSYDVKMKEKGDIPEGYSVSREKKERFSLILESASTNQTSMYLCASSPGRAVDEQFFGPGTRLTVL.

At least ten counts were recorded for this clonotype. This chain connects TRBV10-3 to TRBJ2-7; perhaps TRBD2 as D (6 bases). Per the germline V gene, CDR1 is ENHRY and CDR2 is SYGVKD. The CDR3 covers 19 residues. V lost 0 bases to trimming and J lost 1 base, with 22 bases between them. The chain's CDR3 is CAISESGGDGRSPSYEQYF. In nucleotides, the CDR3 is TGTGCCATCAGTGAGTCTGGAGGGGACGGTCGGTCCCCTTCCTACGAGCAGTACTTC.

This clonotype was observed at least ten times. This chain connects TRBV18 to TRBJ1-5; a possible D gene is TRBD1 (5 bases). Trimming stripped 8 bases from V and 5 bases from J, with 13 bases between. The V gene's germline CDR1 is KGHSH and CDR2 LQKENI. The CDR3 sequence is 13 residues long. The CDR3 sequence is CASSAQGDQPQHF. The CDR3 DNA reads as TGTGCCAGCAGCGCCCAGGGTGATCAGCCCCAGCATTTT.

As to this clonotype: This sequence may be a read error, since a much larger clone differs from it by one base. Since the CDR3 does not end with the conserved phenylalanine or tryptophan, this likely comes from a read error. The chain links TRBV12-3 or TRBV12-4 to TRBJ1-2, with TRBD1 identical over 7 bases. V shed 5 bases, J shed 3 bases, and the junction held 9 bases outside the gene matches. The CDR3 consists of 15 residues. The CDR3 DNA sequence: TGTGCCAGCAGTCCCGCGGGAGGGGGCGACTATGGCTACACCTCC. Its protein product is CASSPAGGGDYGYTS.

This clonotype was seen repeatedly, ten times or more. V gene TRBV11-2 combines with J gene TRBJ2-7; D is possibly TRBD1 (6 bases). Germline V gene lookup returns CDR1 SGHAT and CDR2 FQNNGV. The CDR3 is made up of 18 amino acids. Trimming removed 3 bases from V and 1 base from J, with 22 bases in between. DNA for the CDR3: TGTGCCAGCAGCTTGCCGAGATTCGGCAGGGGAAGGTCCTACGAGCAGTACTTC. Residues: CASSLPRFGRGRSYEQYF.

In this sample, this clonotype turned up many times. The rearrangement uses TRBV28 and TRBJ1-1; D is unclear. The CDR3 has 13 residues. Germline V lookup: CDR1 MDHEN, CDR2 SYDVKM. The ends were cut back, 5 bases at V and 1 base at J, with 8 bases in the middle. For the CDR3, the DNA is TGTGCCAGCAGTATCCCGGAGAACACTGAAGCTTTCTTT. As protein: CASSIPENTEAFF.

The CDR3 loop reads CASSRDSRGYTF. For the CDR3, the DNA is TGTGCCAGCAGCAGGGACAGCCGAGGCTACACCTTC. The chain recombines TRBV11-3 with TRBJ1-2; 7 positions agree with TRBD1. The J segment lost 8 bases and the V segment lost 5 bases, leaving 5 bases of the junction unmatched. The CDR3 consists of 12 residues. The germline V gene has CDR1 SGHNT and CDR2 YENEEA.

The chain is built from TRBV11-2 and TRBJ1-3; TRBD1 is a possible D gene (5 bases). Trimming removed 2 bases at V and 0 bases at J, with 17 bases between. CDR3 length: 18 residues. Germline values: CDR1 SGHAT, CDR2 FQNNGV. The CDR3 is CASSLPRGGGSSGNTIYF. DNA for the CDR3: TGTGCCAGCAGCTTACCCCGTGGGGGGGGGTCCTCTGGAAACACCATATATTTT.

The genes are TRBV10-3 and TRBJ1-2; TRBD1 matches at 9 bases. The trim removed 10 bases at V and 1 base at J, leaving 7 bases unmatched. Germline V gene sequence: CDR1 ENHRY, CDR2 SYGVKD. The CDR3 runs to 14 residues. The CDR3 nucleotides read TGTGCCACGACAGGGGGGGGGAATAACTATGGCTACACCTTC. Translated, it gives CATTGGGNNYGYTF.

The rearrangement joins TRBV12-3 or TRBV12-4 to TRBJ2-2; a possible D gene is TRBD2 (5 bases). V dropped 6 bases and J dropped 8 bases, with 13 bases sitting between them. CDR3 length: 13 residues. The CDR3 coding sequence is TGTGCCAGCAGATTTTGGAGGTTGGGGGAGCTGTTTTTT. Translated: CASRFWRLGELFF.

About this clonotype: Possible read error: a much larger clone is one base away. The V call is TRBV12-3 or TRBV12-4, the J call TRBJ1-5; 10 positions agree with TRBD1. The trim removed 7 bases at V and 6 bases at J, leaving 9 bases unmatched. This CDR3 spans 15 amino acids. The DNA for the CDR3 is TGTGCCAGCACTTCACGACAGGGGGCGAGTCAGCCCCAGCATTTT. Protein sequence: CASTSRQGASQPQHF.

A few counts support this clonotype. The chain uses TRBV3-2 and TRBJ1-4; TRBD1, the table's D call, lacks a check against the DNA. TRBV3-2 is a pseudogene. The CDR3 is 14 residues long. This CDR3 reads CASSPNRDNEKLFF. DNA for the CDR3: TGTGCCAGCAGCCCCAACAGGGATAATGAAAAACTGTTTTTT.

On this clonotype: One end of the junction is discordant with germline, which a read error may explain. The CDR3 loop is CTSSPGTGSNEKLFF. The CDR3 bases are TGTACCAGCAGCCCGGGGACAGGGTCTAATGAAAAACTGTTTTTT. J is TRBJ1-4 and V is TRBV7-9; 9 bases fit TRBD1. Germline CDR1 reads SEHNR; CDR2 reads FQNEAQ (reference sequence). There are 15 residues in the CDR3.

The chain carries TRBV12-3 or TRBV12-4 and TRBJ2-1, with D perhaps TRBD1 (6 bases). V was cut by 5 bases and J by 6 bases, with 8 bases left in between. The CDR3 is 12 residues long. The CDR3 region has the DNA TGTGCCAGCAGTCGGGACACCAATGAGCAGTTCTTC. Translated: CASSRDTNEQFF.

This clonotype has just a few counts. This sequence joins TRBV14 and TRBJ2-7; 12 bases are a match to TRBD2. CDR1 SGHDN and CDR2 FVKESK come from the germline V gene. J lost 4 bases, V lost 4 bases, and 5 bases had no gene match. The length of the CDR3 is 15 residues. CDR3 sequence (DNA): TGTGCCAGCAGCCGTCTAGCGGGAGGGGCGTACGAGCAGTACTTC. Translation: CASSRLAGGAYEQYF.

In this sample, this clonotype turned up many times. This rearrangement joins TRBV25-1 to TRBJ2-5; D may be TRBD2 (6 bases). The germline V gene encodes CDR1 MGHDK and CDR2 SYGVNS. The CDR3 length is 15 residues. Between the trimmed V and J ends, which lost 0 bases and 5 bases, there was a span of 13 bases. The chain's CDR3 is CASSEYTGGRETQYF. CDR3 bases: TGTGCCAGCAGTGAATACACCGGGGGTCGGGAGACCCAGTACTTC.

The V and J genes are TRBV5-5 and TRBJ2-1, with 7 bases that match TRBD1. This CDR3 is built from 16 residues. CDR1 SGHKS and CDR2 YYEKEE come from the germline V gene (reference sequence). The J segment lost 5 bases and the V segment lost 2 bases, leaving 10 bases of the junction unmatched. DNA of the CDR3: TGTGCCAGCAGCTTAGGGCAGGGGGATGCCCACAATGAGCAGTTCTTC. Translation: CASSLGQGDAHNEQFF. The full variable domain, rest sourced from reference TRBV5-5 and TRBJ2-1, is DAGVTQSPTHLIKTRGQQVTLRCSPISGHKSVSWYQQVLGQGPQFIFQYYEKEERGRGNFPDRFSARQFPNYSSELNVNALLLGDSALYLCASSLGQGDAHNEQFFGPGTRLTVL.

This clonotype was counted at least ten times. The chain has TRBV7-2 and TRBJ1-1; TRBD1 is a possible D gene (5 bases). Between the trimmed V and J ends, which lost 5 bases and 2 bases, there was a span of 18 bases. Germline CDR1 and CDR2: SGHTA and FQGNSA. The CDR3 runs 16 residues. The chain's CDR3 is CASSPLPRVFNTEAFF. The CDR3 bases are TGTGCCAGCAGCCCACTCCCCAGGGTCTTCAACACTGAAGCTTTCTTT.

A few counts support this clonotype. This chain links TRBV6-1 with TRBJ1-5; D gene uncertain. Germline CDR1 and CDR2: MNHNS and SASEGT. V was shortened by 7 bases and J by 8 bases, with 12 bases between the two germline ends. The CDR3 loop spans 12 amino acids. The CDR3 loop reads CASTDGGEPQHF. In DNA form, the CDR3 reads TGTGCCAGCACCGACGGAGGTGAGCCCCAGCATTTT.

This clonotype was seen at least ten times. This sequence joins TRBV12-3 or TRBV12-4 and TRBJ1-5; tentatively, D is TRBD1 (5 bases). V was clipped by 2 bases and J by 9 bases, with 8 bases between them. The CDR3 runs to 12 residues. The CDR3 DNA follows: TGTGCCAGCAGTTTACCGCAGGGGCCCCAGCATTTT. Its protein is CASSLPQGPQHF.

The chain joins TRBV7-2 to TRBJ2-3; D is unresolved. The V end lost 1 base, the J end lost 2 bases, and 10 bases lay between the germline ends. Germline-derived CDR1 and CDR2 are SGHTA and FQGNSA. This CDR3 comprises 15 residues. The CDR3 loop reads CASSLGSGFTDTQYF. DNA for the CDR3: TGTGCCAGCAGCTTAGGATCCGGATTCACAGATACGCAGTATTTT.

There are many counts of this clonotype. V gene TRBV12-3 or TRBV12-4 combines with J gene TRBJ2-2; a weak D match, TRBD2 (6 bases). CDR3 length: 13 residues. Trimming removed 5 bases from V and 5 bases from J, with 9 bases in between. The DNA for the CDR3 is TGTGCCAGCAGTGCCCGGGAGACCGGGGAGCTGTTTTTT. Encoded protein: CASSARETGELFF.

This chain uses TRBV7-9 with TRBJ2-5, with TRBD2 matching over 13 bases. Germline CDR1 and CDR2: SEHNR and FQNEAQ (reference sequence). Trimming took 5 bases from V and 7 from J; bases not matched to a gene: 4. CDR3 length: 14 residues. CDR3 region: CASSGGTSGTTQYF. CDR3 nucleotides: TGTGCCAGCAGCGGCGGGACTAGCGGGACGACCCAGTACTTC. Filled out from reference TRBV7-9 and TRBJ2-5, the complete variable domain reads DTGVSQNPRHKITKRGQNVTFRCDPISEHNRLYWYRQTLGQGPEFLTYFQNEAQLEKSRLLSDRFSAERPKGSFSTLEIQRTEQGDSAMYLCASSGGTSGTTQYFGPGTRLLVL.

This clonotype was detected many times. The V gene is TRBV12-3 or TRBV12-4, the J gene TRBJ2-7; 7 bases are shared with TRBD2. The V segment lost 6 bases and the J segment 4 bases; nucleotides outside the gene matches: 12. The CDR3 totals 15 residues. The chain's CDR3 is CASRKEAGALYEQYF. In DNA form, the CDR3 reads TGTGCCAGCAGAAAAGAGGCGGGAGCCCTGTACGAGCAGTACTTC.

This clonotype has a count of ten or more. Here the CDR3 reads CASSATSGRGREQFF. In DNA form, the CDR3 reads TGTGCCAGCAGCGCCACTAGCGGGAGGGGGAGAGAGCAGTTCTTC. The V gene is TRBV9, the J gene TRBJ2-1; TRBD2 matches 13 bases. The CDR3 length is 15 residues. Losses at the gene ends were 3 bases for V and 10 bases for J; bases not matched to a gene: 7. Germline-derived CDR1 and CDR2 are SGDLS and YYNGEE.

This clonotype was counted only a few times. This clone may be a read error of a much larger clone one base away. This rearrangement joins TRBV6-2 or TRBV6-3 to TRBJ2-5; D call uncertain. Germline-derived CDR1 and CDR2 are MNHEY and SVGEGT. Trimming took off 2 bases at V and 0 bases at J, with 1 base between the two ends. The CDR3 is made up of 12 amino acids. This CDR3 reads CASSYHQETQYF. The CDR3 nucleotides are TGTGCCAGCAGTTACCACCAAGAGACCCAGTACTTC.

The rearrangement links TRBV7-3 to TRBJ2-1; D gene uncertain. Germline CDR1 SGHTA, CDR2 FQGTGA. Trimming took off 0 bases at V and 7 bases at J, with 13 bases between the two ends. The CDR3 consists of 15 residues. CDR3 region: CASSLTYLLRNEQFF. The CDR3 DNA is TGTGCCAGCAGCTTAACTTATCTCCTCAGGAATGAGCAGTTCTTC.